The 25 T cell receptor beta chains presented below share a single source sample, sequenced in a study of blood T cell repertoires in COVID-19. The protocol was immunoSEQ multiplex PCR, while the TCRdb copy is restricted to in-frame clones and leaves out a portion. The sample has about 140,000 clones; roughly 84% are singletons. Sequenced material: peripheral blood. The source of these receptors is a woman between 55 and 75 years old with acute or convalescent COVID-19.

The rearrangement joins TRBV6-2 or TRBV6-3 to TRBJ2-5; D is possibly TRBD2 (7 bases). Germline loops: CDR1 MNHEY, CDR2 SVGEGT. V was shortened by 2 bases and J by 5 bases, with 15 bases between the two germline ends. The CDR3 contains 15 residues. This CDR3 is CASSYGGANLETQYF. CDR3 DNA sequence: TGTGCCAGCAGTTACGGGGGGGCGAATTTGGAGACCCAGTACTTC.

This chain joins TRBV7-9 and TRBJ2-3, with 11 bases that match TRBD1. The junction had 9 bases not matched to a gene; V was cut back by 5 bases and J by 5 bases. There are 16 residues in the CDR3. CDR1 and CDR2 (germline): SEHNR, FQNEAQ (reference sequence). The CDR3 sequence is CASSGRTGGNEDTQYF. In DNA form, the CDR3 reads TGTGCCAGCAGCGGGCGGACAGGGGGCAATGAAGATACGCAGTATTTT.

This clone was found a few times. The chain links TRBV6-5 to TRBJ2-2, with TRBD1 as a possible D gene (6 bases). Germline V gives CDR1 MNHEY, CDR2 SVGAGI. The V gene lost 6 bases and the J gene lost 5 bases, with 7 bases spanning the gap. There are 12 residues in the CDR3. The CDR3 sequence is CASSDRTGELFF. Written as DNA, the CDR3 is TGTGCCAGCAGCGACAGGACCGGGGAGCTGTTTTTT.

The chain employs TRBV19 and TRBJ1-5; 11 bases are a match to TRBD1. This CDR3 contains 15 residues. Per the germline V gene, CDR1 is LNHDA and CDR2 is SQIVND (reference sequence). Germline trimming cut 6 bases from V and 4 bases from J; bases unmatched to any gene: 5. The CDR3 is CASRAGTGGNQPQHF. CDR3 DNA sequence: TGTGCCAGTAGGGCCGGGACAGGGGGAAATCAGCCCCAGCATTTT.

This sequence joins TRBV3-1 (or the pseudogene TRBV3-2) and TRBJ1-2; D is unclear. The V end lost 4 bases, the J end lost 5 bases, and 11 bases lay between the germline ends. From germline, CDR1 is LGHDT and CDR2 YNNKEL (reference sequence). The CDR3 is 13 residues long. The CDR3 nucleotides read TGTGCCAGCAGCCCTGATCGGTTTTATGGCTACACCTTC. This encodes CASSPDRFYGYTF.

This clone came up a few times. CDR3 residues: CASSYSNSGANTEAFF. CDR3 coding DNA: TGTGCCAGCAGTTACTCGAATTCTGGGGCAAACACTGAAGCTTTCTTT. The rearrangement joins TRBV6-2 or TRBV6-3 to TRBJ1-1, with D tentatively TRBD1 (5 bases). The CDR3 runs 16 residues. The germline V gene has CDR1 MNHEY and CDR2 SVGEGT. V lost 0 bases and J lost 2, with 13 bases in between.

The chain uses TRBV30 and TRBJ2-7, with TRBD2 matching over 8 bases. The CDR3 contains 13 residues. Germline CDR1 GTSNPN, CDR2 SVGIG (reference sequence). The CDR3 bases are TGTGCTCGGGGGGGGGAGGGCCCCCACGAGCAGTACTTC. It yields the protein CARGGEGPHEQYF. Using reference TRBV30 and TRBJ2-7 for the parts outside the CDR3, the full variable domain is SQTIHQWPATLVQPVGSPLSLECTVEGTSNPNLYWYRQAAGRGLQLLFYSVGIGQISSEVPQNLSASRPQDRQFILSSKKLLLSDSGFYLCARGGEGPHEQYFGPGTRLTVT.

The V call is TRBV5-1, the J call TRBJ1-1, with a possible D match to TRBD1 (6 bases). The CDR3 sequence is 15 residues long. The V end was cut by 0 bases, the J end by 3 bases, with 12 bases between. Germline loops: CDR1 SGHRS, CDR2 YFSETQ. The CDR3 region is CASSLAQGWDTEAFF. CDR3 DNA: TGCGCCAGCAGCTTGGCCCAGGGGTGGGACACTGAAGCTTTCTTT.

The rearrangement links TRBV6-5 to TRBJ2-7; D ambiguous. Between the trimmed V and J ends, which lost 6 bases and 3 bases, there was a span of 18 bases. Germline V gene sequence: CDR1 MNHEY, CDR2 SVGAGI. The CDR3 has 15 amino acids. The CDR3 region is CASSADVLHNYEQYF. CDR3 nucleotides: TGTGCCAGCAGCGCCGATGTCCTTCACAACTACGAGCAGTACTTC.

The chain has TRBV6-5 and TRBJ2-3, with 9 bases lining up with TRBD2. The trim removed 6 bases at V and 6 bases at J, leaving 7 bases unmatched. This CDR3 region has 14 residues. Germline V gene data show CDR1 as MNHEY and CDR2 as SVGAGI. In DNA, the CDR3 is TGTGCCAGCAGCTTAGCGGGAGCCTCGGATACGCAGTATTTT. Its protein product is CASSLAGASDTQYF.

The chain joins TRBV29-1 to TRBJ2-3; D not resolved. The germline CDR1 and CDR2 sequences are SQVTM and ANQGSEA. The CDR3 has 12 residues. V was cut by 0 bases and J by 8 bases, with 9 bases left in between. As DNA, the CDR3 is TGCAGCGTTGAAGACCAACTCGGTACGCAGTATTTT. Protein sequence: CSVEDQLGTQYF.

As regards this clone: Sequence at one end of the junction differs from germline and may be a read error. CDR3 sequence: CAWSANSRTNF. As DNA, the CDR3 is TGTGCCTGGAGTGCGAACAGCCGCACGAACTTC. J is TRBJ1-2 and V is TRBV30, with D uncertain. This CDR3 has 11 residues. CDR1 is GTSNPN and CDR2 is SVGIG in the germline V gene (reference sequence).

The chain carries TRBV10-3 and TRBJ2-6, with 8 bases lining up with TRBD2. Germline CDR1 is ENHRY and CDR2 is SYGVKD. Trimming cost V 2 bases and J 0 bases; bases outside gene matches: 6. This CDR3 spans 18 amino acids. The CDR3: CAISEGVAGISGANVLTF. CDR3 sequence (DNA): TGTGCCATCAGTGAGGGCGTAGCGGGGATCTCTGGGGCCAACGTCCTGACTTTC.

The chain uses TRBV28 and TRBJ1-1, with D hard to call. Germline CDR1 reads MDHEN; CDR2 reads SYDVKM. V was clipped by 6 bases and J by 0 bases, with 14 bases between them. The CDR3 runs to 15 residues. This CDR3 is CASREGNFMNTEAFF. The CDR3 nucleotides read TGTGCCAGCAGAGAGGGTAACTTTATGAACACTGAAGCTTTCTTT.

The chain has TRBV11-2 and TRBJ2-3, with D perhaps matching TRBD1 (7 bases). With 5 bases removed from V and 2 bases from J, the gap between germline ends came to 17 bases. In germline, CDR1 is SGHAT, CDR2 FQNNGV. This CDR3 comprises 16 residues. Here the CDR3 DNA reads TGTGCCAGCAGCCTACTGGAGGGGACAGTCACAGATACGCAGTATTTT. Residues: CASSLLEGTVTDTQYF.

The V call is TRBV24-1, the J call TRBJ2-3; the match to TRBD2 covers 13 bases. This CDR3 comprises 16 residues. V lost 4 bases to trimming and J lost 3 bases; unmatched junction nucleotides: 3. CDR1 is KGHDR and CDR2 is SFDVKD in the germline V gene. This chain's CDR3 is CATSDPTSGRTDTQYF. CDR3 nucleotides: TGTGCCACCAGTGACCCGACTAGCGGGAGGACAGATACGCAGTATTTT.

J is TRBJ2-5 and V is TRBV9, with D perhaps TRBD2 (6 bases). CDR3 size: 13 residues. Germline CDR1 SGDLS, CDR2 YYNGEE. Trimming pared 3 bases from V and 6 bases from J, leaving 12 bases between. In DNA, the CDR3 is TGTGCCAGCAGCGAGGGACTCGGGAAGACCCAGTACTTC. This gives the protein CASSEGLGKTQYF. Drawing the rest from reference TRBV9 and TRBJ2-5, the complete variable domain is DSGVTQTPKHLITATGQRVTLRCSPRSGDLSVYWYQQSLDQGLQFLIQYYNGEERAKGNILERFSAQQFPDLHSELNLSSLELGDSALYFCASSEGLGKTQYFGPGTRLLVL.

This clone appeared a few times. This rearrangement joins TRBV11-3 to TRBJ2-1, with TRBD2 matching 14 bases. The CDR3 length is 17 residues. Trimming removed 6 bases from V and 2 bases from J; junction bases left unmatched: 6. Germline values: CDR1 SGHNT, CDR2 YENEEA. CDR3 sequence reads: CASSWTSGRKTYNEQFF. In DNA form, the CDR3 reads TGTGCCAGCAGTTGGACTAGCGGGAGGAAGACCTACAATGAGCAGTTCTTC.

The CDR3 protein is CAISEWGGGRNNEQFF. The CDR3 coding sequence is TGTGCCATCAGTGAGTGGGGCGGGGGCCGGAACAATGAGCAGTTCTTC. The chain recombines TRBV10-3 with TRBJ2-1; possibly TRBD2 for D (7 bases). The germline V gene encodes CDR1 ENHRY and CDR2 SYGVKD. This CDR3 region has 16 residues. V dropped 1 base and J dropped 5 bases, with 15 bases sitting between them.

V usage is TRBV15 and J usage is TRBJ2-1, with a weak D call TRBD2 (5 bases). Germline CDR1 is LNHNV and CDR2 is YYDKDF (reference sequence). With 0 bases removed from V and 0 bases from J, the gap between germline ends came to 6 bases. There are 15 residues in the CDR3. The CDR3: CATSRDRGSYNEQFF. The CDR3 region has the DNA TGTGCCACCAGCAGAGACCGGGGCTCCTACAATGAGCAGTTCTTC.

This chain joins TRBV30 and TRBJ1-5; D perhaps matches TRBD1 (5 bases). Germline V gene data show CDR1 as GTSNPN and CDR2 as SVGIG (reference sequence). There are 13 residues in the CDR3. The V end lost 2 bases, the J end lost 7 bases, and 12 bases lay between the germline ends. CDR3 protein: CAWSMGEGQPQHF. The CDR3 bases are TGTGCCTGGAGTATGGGGGAGGGCCAGCCCCAGCATTTT.

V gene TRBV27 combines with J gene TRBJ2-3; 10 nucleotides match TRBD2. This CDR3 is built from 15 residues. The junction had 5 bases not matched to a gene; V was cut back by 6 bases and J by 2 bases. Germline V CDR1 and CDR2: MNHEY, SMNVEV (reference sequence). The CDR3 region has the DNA TGTGCCAGCAGGCACGGGACTAGCGACACAGATACGCAGTATTTT. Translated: CASRHGTSDTDTQYF.

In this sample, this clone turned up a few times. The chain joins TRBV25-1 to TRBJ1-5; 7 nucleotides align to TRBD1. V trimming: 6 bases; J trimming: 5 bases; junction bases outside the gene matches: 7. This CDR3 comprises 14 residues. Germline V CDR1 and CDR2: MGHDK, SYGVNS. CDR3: CASRETGLDQPQHF. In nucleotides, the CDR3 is TGTGCCAGCAGGGAGACAGGGTTGGATCAGCCCCAGCATTTT.

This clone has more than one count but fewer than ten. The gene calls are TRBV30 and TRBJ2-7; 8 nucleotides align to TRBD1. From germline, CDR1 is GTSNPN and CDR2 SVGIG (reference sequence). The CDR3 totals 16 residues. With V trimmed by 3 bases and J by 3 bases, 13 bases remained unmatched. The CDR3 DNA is TGTGCCTGGAGCGCTCCGGGACAGGTATTTTTCTACGAGCAGTACTTC. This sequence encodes CAWSAPGQVFFYEQYF.

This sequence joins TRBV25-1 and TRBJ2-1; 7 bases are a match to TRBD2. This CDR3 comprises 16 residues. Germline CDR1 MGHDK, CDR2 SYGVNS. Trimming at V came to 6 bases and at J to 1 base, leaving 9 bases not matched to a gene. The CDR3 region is CASRGGGSGSYNEQFF. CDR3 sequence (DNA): TGTGCCAGCAGAGGCGGGGGTAGCGGTTCCTACAATGAGCAGTTCTTC.